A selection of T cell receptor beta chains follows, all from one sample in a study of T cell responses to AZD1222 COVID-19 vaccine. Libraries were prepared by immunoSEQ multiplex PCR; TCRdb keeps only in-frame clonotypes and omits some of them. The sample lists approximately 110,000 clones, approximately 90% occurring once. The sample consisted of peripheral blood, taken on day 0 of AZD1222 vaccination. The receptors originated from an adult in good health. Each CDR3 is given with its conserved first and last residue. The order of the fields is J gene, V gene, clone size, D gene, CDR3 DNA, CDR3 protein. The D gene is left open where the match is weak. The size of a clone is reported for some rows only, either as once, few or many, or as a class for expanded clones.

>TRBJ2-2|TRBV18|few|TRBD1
TGTGCCAGCTCACCATTACAGGGGGCCTTCGGGGAGCTGTTTTTT
CASSPLQGAFGELFF
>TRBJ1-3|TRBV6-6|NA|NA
TGTGCCAGCAGTCGGACAGCTGGAAACACCATATATTTT
CASSRTAGNTIYF
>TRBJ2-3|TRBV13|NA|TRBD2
TGTGCCAGCAGCAAACCGACTAGCGGGAGGGAGATGGGCACAGATACGCAGTATTTT
CASSKPTSGREMGTDTQYF
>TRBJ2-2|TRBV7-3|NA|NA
TGTGCCAGCAGCTTAGGGACTTCGAACACCGGGGAGCTGTTTTTT
CASSLGTSNTGELFF
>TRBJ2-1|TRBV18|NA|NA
TGTGCCAGCTCCCCGCGAGAGGAATCCGTTTATGAGCAGTTCTTC
CASSPREESVYEQFF
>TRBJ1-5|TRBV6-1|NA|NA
TGTGCCAGCAGTGAATTAGGCGGGGCGCGTCAGCCCCAGCATTTT
CASSELGGARQPQHF
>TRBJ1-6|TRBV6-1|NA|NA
TGTGCCAGCAGTGAGCATCAGGGCGACAAATTGATGAATTCACCCCTCCACTTT
CASSEHQGDKLMNSPLHF
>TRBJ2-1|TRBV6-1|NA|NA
TGTGCCAGCAGTGAATATAACGTGGTTCTGTTCTTC
CASSEYNVVLFF
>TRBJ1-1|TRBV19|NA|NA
TGTGCCAGTAGAACATCGGGGAACACTGAAGCTTTCTTT
CASRTSGNTEAFF
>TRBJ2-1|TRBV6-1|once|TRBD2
TGTGCCAGCAGTGAAGTAAGTGGCGGGAGAAGGGTCAATGAGCAGTTCTTC
CASSEVSGGRRVNEQFF
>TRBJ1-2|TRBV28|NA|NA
TGTGCCAGCAGGGACACCCGGACAGCCTATGGCTACACCTTC
CASRDTRTAYGYTF
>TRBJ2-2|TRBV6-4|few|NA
TGTGCCAGCAGTGACAGGGAATGGTCCGGGGAGCTGTTTTTT
CASSDREWSGELFF
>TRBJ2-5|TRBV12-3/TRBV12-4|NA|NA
TGTGCCAGCAGTTTGGCTAGGCAGACCCAGTACTTC
CASSLARQTQYF
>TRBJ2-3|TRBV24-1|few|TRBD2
TGTGCCACCAGTGATTTAACCGGGGGGGACAGCACAGATACGCAGTATTTT
CATSDLTGGDSTDTQYF
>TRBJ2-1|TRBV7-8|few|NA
TGTGCCAGCAGCTTAGCGGGTAGCCACTCCTACAATGAGCAGTTCTTC
CASSLAGSHSYNEQFF
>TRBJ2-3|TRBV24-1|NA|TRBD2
TGTGCCACCAGTGACCCTAGCGGGAGTCGGCATACGCAGTATTTT
CATSDPSGSRHTQYF
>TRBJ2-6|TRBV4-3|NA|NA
TGCGCCAGCAGCCAAGATTTGGGAGGCCTTACTGGGGCCAACGTCCTGACTTTC
CASSQDLGGLTGANVLTF
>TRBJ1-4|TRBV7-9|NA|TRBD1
TGTGCCAGCAGCAGCCAGGGGGCAACTAATGAAAAACTGTTTTTT
CASSSQGATNEKLFF
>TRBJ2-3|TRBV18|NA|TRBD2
TGTGCCAGCTCACCAAGAACTAGCGGATCAGATACGCAGTATTTT
CASSPRTSGSDTQYF
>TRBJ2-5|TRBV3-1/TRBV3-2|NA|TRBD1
TGTGCCAGCAGCCAGGACAGGGGGCTGTCGGAGACCCAGTACTTC
CASSQDRGLSETQYF
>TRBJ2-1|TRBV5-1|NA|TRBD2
TGCGCCAGCAGCTTTAGCCTAGCGGGTTACAATGAGCAGTTCTTC
CASSFSLAGYNEQFF
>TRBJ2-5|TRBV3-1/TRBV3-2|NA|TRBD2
TGTGCCAGCAGCCGACTAGCGGAAGAGACCCAGTACTTC
CASSRLAEETQYF
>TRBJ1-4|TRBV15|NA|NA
TGTGCCACCAGCAGAGGCAAGGAGGGGGTATTGTTTTTT
CATSRGKEGVLFF
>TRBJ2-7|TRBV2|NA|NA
TGTGCCAGCAGTGAGGATCCCCCGGGACGGTACGAGCAGTACTTC
CASSEDPPGRYEQYF
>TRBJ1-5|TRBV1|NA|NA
TGCACCAGCAGCCAAGAGGGCAGGTCCAATCAGCCCCAGCATTTT
CTSSQEGRSNQPQHF
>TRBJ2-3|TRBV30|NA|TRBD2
TGTGCCTGGAGCCTAACCCGGACTAGCGGGACTGTGGATACGCAGTATTTT
CAWSLTRTSGTVDTQYF
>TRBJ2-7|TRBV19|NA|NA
TGTGCCAGTAGTCCCGGGGGCAGTAGATGGGGCGAGCAGTACTTC
CASSPGGSRWGEQYF
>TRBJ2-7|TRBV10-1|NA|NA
TGCGCCAGCAGTGAGTCTGTGGCCTACGAGCAGTACTTC
CASSESVAYEQYF
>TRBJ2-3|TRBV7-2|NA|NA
TGTGCCAGCAGCTTAGTCCATAGCACAGATACGCAGTATTTT
CASSLVHSTDTQYF
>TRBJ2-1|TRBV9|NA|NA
TGTGCCAGCAGCGTATCTACAAGCTCCTACAATGAGCAGTTCTTC
CASSVSTSSYNEQFF
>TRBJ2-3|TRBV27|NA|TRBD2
TGTGCCAGCAGTTGGGCCTTTAGCGGGAGCTCAGATACGCAGTATTTT
CASSWAFSGSSDTQYF
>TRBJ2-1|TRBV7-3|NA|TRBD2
TGTGCCAGCAGCGTTAGCGGGAGAGGGGGCAATGAGCAGTTCTTC
CASSVSGRGGNEQFF
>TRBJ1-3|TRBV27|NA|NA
TGTGCCAGCAGTCCACTACCCCAGCGAGGAAACACCATATATTTT
CASSPLPQRGNTIYF